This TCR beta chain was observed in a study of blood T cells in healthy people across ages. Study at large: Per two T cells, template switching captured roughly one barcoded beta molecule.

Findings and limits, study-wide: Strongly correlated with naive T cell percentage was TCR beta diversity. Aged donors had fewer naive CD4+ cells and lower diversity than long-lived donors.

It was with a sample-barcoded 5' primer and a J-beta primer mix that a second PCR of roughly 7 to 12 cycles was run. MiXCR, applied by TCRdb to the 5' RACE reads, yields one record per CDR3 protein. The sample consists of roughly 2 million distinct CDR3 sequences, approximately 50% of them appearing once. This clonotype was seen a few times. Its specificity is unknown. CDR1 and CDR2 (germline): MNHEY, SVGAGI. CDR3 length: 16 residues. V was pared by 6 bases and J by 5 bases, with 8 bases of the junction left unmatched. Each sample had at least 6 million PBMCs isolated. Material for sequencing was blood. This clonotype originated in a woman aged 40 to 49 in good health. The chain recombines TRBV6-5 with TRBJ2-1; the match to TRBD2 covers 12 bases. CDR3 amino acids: CASSPSGGEKDNEQFF. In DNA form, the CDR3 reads TGTGCCAGCAGCCCTAGCGGGGGGGAGAAGGACAATGAGCAGTTCTTC.